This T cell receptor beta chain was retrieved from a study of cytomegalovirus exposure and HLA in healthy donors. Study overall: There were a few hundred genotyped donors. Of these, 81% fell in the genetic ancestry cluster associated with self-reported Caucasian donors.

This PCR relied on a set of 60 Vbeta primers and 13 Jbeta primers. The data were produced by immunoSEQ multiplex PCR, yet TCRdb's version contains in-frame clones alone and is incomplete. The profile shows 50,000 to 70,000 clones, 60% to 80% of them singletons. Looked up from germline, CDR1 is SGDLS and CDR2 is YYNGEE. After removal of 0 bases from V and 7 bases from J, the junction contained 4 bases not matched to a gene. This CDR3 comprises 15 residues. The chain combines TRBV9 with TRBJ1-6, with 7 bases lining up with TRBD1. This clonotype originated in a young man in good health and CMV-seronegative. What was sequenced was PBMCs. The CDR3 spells CASSVGGQANSPLHF. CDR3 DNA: TGTGCCAGCAGCGTAGGCGGACAGGCCAATTCACCCCTCCACTTT.